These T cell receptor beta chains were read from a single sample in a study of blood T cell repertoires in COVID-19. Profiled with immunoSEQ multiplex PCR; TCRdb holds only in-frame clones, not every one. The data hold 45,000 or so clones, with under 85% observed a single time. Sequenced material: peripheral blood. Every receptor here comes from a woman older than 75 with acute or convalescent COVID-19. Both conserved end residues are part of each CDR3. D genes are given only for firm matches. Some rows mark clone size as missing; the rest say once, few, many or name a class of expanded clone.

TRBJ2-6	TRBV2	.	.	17	CASSLQGRQSGANVLTF	TGTGCCAGCAGTTTGCAAGGGAGGCAGTCTGGGGCCAACGTCCTGACTTTC
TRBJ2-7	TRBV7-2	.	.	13	CASSPGGPGEQYF	TGTGCCAGCAGCCCCGGAGGGCCGGGCGAGCAGTACTTC
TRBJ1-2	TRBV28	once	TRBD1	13	CASSRDSIYGYTF	TGTGCCAGCAGCAGGGACAGCATCTATGGCTACACCTTC
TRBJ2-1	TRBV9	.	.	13	CASSVAGYNEQFF	TGTGCCAGCAGCGTAGCCGGCTACAATGAGCAGTTCTTC
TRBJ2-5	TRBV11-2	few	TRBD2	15	CASSLEPSGRETQYF	TGTGCCAGCAGCTTAGAGCCTAGCGGGAGGGAGACCCAGTACTTC
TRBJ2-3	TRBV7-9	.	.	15	CASSLGGVLTDTQYF	TGTGCCAGCAGCTTAGGGGGCGTGCTCACAGATACGCAGTATTTT
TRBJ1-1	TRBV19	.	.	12	CASSNTGPEAFF	TGTGCCAGTAGTAACACAGGGCCTGAAGCTTTCTTT
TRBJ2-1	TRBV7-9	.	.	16	CASSLAAVTKANEQFF	TGTGCCAGCAGCTTAGCCGCGGTCACAAAGGCCAATGAGCAGTTCTTC
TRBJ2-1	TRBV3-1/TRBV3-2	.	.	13	CASSQREGGEQFF	TGTGCCAGCAGCCAAAGGGAGGGGGGTGAGCAGTTCTTC
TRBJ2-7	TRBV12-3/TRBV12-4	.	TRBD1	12	CASSWDSYEQYF	TGTGCCAGCAGTTGGGACAGCTACGAGCAGTACTTC
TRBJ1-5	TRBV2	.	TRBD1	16	CASRGGDRGKGQPQHF	TGTGCCAGCAGAGGAGGGGACAGGGGGAAAGGGCAGCCCCAGCATTTT
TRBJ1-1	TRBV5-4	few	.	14	CASRGGAVNTEAFF	TGTGCCAGCAGGGGGGGGGCTGTGAACACTGAAGCTTTCTTT
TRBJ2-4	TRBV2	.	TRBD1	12	CASNSQGHIQYF	TGTGCCAGCAATTCACAGGGGCACATTCAGTACTTC
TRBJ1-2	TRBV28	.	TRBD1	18	CASRAGTVKIFRREGYTF	TGTGCCAGCAGGGCGGGGACAGTAAAGATTTTTAGGAGGGAAGGCTACACCTTC
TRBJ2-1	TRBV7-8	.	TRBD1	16	CASSLIGTGLENEQFF	TGTGCCAGCAGCTTAATCGGGACAGGGCTTGAGAATGAGCAGTTCTTC
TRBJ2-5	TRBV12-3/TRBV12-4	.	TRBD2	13	CASSGLALETQYF	TGTGCCAGCAGCGGACTAGCGTTGGAGACCCAGTACTTC
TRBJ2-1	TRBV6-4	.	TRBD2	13	CASASGLAGEQFF	TGTGCCAGCGCCTCGGGACTAGCGGGGGAGCAGTTCTTC
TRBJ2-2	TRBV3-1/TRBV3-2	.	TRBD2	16	CASSHGLAANTGELFF	TGTGCCAGCAGCCACGGACTAGCGGCCAACACCGGGGAGCTGTTTTTT
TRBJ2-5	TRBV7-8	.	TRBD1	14	CASSLGQIQETQYF	TGTGCCAGCAGCTTGGGACAGATACAAGAGACCCAGTACTTC
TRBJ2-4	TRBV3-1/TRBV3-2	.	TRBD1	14	CASSLGTVNVVQYF	TGTGCCAGCAGCCTTGGGACAGTAAATGTGGTTCAGTACTTC
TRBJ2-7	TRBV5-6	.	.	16	CASSLNPTSLNHEQYF	TGTGCCAGCAGCTTGAACCCGACATCCCTTAATCACGAGCAGTACTTC
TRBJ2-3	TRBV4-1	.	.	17	CASSQVGVQGSTDTQYF	TGCGCCAGCAGCCAAGTTGGGGTCCAGGGTAGCACAGATACGCAGTATTTT
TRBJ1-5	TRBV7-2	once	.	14	CASSLSRLDQPQHF	TGTGCCAGCAGCCTTTCGCGGCTAGATCAGCCCCAGCATTTT
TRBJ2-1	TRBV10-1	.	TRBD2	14	CASSRGLASYEQFF	TGCGCCAGCAGCCGAGGACTAGCTAGCTATGAGCAGTTCTTC
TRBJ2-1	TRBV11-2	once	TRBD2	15	CASSLEGRAYNEQFF	TGTGCCAGCAGCTTAGAAGGGAGGGCCTACAATGAGCAGTTCTTC
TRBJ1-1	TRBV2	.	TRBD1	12	CASSEQGAEAFF	TGTGCCAGCAGTGAACAGGGGGCTGAAGCTTTCTTT
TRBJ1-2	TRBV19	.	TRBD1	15	CASSIPRDRIYGYTF	TGTGCCAGTAGTATCCCCCGGGACAGGATTTATGGCTACACCTTC
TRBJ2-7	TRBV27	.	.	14	CASSLFGRVDEQYF	TGTGCCAGCAGTTTATTTGGCAGGGTAGACGAGCAGTACTTC
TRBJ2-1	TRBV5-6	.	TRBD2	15	CASSFALAGADEQFF	TGTGCCAGCAGCTTTGCCCTAGCGGGAGCCGATGAGCAGTTCTTC
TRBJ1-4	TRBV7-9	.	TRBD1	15	CASSQPTGGGEKLFF	TGTGCCAGCAGCCAACCGACAGGGGGCGGGGAAAAACTGTTTTTT
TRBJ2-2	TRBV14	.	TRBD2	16	CASSQTTSARGGELFF	TGTGCCAGCAGCCAGACTACTAGCGCACGGGGAGGGGAGCTGTTTTTT
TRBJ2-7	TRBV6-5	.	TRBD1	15	CASSYDPLTGGEQYF	TGTGCCAGCAGTTACGACCCCCTGACAGGGGGCGAGCAGTACTTC
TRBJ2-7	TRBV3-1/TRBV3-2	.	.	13	CASSQEGAWEQYF	TGTGCCAGCAGCCAAGAGGGGGCTTGGGAGCAGTACTTC